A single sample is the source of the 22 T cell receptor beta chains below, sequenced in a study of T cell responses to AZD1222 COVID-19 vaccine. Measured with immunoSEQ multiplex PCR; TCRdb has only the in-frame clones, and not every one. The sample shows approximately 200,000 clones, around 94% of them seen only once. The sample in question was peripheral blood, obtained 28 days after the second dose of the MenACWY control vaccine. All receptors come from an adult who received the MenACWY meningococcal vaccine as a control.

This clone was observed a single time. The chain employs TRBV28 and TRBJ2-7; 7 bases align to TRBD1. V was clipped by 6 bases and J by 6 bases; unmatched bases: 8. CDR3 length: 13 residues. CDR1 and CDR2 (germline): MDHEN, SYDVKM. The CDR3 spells CASRAGTAFEQYF. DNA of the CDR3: TGTGCCAGCAGAGCCGGGACAGCCTTCGAGCAGTACTTC.

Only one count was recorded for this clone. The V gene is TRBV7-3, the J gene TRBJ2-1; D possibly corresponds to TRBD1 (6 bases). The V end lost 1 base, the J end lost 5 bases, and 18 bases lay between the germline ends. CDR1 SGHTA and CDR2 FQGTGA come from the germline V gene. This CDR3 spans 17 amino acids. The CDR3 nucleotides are TGTGCCAGCAGCTTAAAGGGGGTGGCAGGAATGGACAATGAGCAGTTCTTC. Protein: CASSLKGVAGMDNEQFF.

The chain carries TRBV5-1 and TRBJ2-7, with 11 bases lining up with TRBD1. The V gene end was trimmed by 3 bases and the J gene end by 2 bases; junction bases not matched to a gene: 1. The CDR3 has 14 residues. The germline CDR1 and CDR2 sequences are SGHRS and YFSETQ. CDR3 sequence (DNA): TGCGCCAGCAGCTGGACAGGGGGCCCCTACGAGCAGTACTTC. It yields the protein CASSWTGGPYEQYF.

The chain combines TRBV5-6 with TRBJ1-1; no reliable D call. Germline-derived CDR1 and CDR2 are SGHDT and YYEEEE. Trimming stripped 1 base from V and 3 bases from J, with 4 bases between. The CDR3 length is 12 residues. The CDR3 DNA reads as TGTGCCAGCAGCTTGATGGACACTGAAGCTTTCTTT. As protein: CASSLMDTEAFF. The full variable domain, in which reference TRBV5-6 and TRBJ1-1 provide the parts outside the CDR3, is DAGVTQSPTHLIKTRGQQVTLRCSPKSGHDTVSWYQQALGQGPQFIFQYYEEEERQRGNFPDRFSGHQFPNYSSELNVNALLLGDSALYLCASSLMDTEAFFGQGTRLTVV.

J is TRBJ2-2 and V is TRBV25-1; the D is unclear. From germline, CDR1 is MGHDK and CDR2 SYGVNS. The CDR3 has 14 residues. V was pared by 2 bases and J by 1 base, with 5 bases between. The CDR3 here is CASSEVRNTGELFF. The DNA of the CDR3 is TGTGCCAGCAGTGAAGTGCGGAACACCGGGGAGCTGTTTTTT. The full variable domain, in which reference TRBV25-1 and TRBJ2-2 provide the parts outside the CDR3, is EADIYQTPRYLVIGTGKKITLECSQTMGHDKMYWYQQDPGMELHLIHYSYGVNSTEKGDLSSESTVSRIRTEHFPLTLESARPSHTSQYLCASSEVRNTGELFFGEGSRLTVL.

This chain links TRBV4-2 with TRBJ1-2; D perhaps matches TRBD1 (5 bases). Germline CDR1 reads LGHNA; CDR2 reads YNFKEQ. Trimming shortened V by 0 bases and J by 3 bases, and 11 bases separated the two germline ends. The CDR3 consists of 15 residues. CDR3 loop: CASSQDIDSHYGYTF. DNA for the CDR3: TGTGCCAGCAGCCAAGACATCGACAGCCACTATGGCTACACCTTC.

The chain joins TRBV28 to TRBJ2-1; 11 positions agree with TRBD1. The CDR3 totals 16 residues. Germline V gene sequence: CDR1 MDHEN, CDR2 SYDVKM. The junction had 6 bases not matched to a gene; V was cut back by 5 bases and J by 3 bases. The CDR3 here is CASSRTGGAGYNEQFF. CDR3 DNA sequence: TGTGCCAGCAGTCGGACAGGGGGCGCGGGCTACAATGAGCAGTTCTTC.

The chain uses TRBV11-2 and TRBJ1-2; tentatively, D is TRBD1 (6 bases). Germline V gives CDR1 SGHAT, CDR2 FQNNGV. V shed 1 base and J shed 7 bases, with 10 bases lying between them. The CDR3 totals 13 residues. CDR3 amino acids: CASSLGGRSGYTF. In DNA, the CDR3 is TGTGCCAGCAGCTTAGGGGGGCGTAGTGGCTACACCTTC. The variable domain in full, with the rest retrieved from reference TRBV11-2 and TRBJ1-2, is EAGVAQSPRYKIIEKRQSVAFWCNPISGHATLYWYQQILGQGPKLLIQFQNNGVVDDSQLPKDRFSAERLKGVDSTLKIQPAKLEDSAVYLCASSLGGRSGYTFGSGTRLTVV.

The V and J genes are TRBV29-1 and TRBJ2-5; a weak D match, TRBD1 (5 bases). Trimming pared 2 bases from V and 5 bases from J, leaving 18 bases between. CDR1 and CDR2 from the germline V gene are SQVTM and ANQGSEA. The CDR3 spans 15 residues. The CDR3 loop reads CSVEKLGRVGETQYF. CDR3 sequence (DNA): TGCAGCGTTGAAAAGCTGGGCAGGGTAGGGGAGACCCAGTACTTC.

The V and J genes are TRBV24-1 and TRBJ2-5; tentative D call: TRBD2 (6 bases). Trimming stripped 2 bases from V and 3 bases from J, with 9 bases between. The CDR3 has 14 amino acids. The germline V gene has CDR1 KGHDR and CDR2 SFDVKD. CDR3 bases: TGTGCCACCAGTGATTGGGGACTTAAAGAGACCCAGTACTTC. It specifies CATSDWGLKETQYF.

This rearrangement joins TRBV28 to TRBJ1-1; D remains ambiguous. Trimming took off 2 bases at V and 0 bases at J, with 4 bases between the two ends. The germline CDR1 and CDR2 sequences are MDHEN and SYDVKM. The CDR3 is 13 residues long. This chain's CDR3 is CASSLKVNTEAFF. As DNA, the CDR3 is TGTGCCAGCAGTTTAAAGGTGAACACTGAAGCTTTCTTT.

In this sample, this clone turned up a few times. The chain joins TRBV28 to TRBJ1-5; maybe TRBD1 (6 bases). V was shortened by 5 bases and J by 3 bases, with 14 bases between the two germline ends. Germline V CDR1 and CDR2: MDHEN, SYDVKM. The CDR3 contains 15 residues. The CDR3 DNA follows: TGTGCCAGCAGTCCCGACGACAGGACCAATCAGCCCCAGCATTTT. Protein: CASSPDDRTNQPQHF.

The CDR3 DNA reads TGTGCCAGCAGCTCTGGACTAGCGGGAGGGACCCAGTACTTC. Amino acids: CASSSGLAGGTQYF. The chain couples TRBV11-2 to TRBJ2-5; 14 bases match TRBD2. The CDR3 runs to 14 residues. Unmatched junction bases numbered 2, after V lost 4 bases and J lost 7 bases. Germline CDR1 is SGHAT and CDR2 is FQNNGV.

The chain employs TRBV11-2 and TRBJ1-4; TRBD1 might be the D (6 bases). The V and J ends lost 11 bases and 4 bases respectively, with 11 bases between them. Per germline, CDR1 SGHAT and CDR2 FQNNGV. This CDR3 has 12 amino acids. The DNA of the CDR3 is TGTGCCTTAGGGGGTCTTAATGAAAAACTGTTTTTT. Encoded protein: CALGGLNEKLFF.

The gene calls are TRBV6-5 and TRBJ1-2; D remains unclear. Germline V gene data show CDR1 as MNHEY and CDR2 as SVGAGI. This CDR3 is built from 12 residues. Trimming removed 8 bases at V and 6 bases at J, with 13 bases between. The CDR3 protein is CASYITEDGYTF. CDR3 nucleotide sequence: TGTGCCAGCTATATTACCGAAGATGGCTACACCTTC.

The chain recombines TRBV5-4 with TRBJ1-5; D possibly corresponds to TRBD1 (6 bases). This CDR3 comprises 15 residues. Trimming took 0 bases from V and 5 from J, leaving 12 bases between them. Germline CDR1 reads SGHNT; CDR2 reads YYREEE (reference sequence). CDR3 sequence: CASSLDGQKHQPQHF. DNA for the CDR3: TGTGCCAGCAGCTTGGATGGACAGAAGCATCAGCCCCAGCATTTT.

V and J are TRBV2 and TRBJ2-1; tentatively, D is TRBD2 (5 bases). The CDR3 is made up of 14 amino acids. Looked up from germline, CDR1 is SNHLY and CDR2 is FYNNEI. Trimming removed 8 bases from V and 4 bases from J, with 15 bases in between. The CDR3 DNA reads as TGTGCCAGCGCTCTGGAGACTACATACAATGAGCAGTTCTTC. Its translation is CASALETTYNEQFF.

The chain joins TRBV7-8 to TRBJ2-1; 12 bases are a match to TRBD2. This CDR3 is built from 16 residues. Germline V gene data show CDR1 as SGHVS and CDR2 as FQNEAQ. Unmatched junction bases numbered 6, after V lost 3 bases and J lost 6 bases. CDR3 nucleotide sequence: TGTGCCAGCAGCTTCCGACTAGCGGGAGCCGGCAATGAGCAGTTCTTC. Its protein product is CASSFRLAGAGNEQFF.

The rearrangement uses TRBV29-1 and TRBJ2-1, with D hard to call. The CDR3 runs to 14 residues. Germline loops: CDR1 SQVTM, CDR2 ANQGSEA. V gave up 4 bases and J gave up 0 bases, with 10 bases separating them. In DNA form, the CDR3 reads TGCAGCGTTGGGGCAGGAAGCTCCTACAATGAGCAGTTCTTC. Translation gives CSVGAGSSYNEQFF.

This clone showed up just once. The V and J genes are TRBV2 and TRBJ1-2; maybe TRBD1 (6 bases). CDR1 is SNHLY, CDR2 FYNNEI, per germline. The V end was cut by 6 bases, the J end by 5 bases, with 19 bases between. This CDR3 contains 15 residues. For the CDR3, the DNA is TGTGCCAGCAGCTACGGACAGATTCAGGGGTATGGCTACACCTTC. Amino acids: CASSYGQIQGYGYTF.

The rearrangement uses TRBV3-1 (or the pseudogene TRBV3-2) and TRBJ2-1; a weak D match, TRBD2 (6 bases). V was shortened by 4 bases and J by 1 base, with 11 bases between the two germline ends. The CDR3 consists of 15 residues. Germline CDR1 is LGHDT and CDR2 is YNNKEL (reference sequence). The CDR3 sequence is CASSRDRGSYNEQFF. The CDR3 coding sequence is TGTGCCAGCAGCCGGGACCGGGGGTCCTACAATGAGCAGTTCTTC.

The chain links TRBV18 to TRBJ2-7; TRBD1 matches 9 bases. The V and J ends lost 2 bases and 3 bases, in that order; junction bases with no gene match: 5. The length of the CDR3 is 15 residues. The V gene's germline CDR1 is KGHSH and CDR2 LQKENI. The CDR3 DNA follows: TGTGCCAGCTCACCAAGGACAGGGGTGGGCTACGAGCAGTACTTC. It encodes CASSPRTGVGYEQYF.